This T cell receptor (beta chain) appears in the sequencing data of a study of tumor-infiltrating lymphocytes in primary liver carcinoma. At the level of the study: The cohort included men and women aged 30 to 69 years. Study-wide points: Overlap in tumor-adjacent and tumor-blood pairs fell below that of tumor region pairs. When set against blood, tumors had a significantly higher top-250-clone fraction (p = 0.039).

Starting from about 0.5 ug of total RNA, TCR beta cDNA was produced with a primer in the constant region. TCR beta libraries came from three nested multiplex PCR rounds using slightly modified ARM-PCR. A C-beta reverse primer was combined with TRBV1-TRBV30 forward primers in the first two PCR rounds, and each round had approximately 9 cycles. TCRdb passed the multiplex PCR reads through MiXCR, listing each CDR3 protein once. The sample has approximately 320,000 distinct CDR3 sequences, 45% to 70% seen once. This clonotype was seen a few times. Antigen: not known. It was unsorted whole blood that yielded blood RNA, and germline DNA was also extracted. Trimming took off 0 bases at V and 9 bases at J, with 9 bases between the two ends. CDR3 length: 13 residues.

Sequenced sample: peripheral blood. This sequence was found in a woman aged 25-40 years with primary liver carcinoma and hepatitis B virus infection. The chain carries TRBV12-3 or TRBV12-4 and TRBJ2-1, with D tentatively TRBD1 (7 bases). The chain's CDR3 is CASSLAQGGEQFF. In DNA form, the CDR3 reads TGTGCCAGCAGTTTAGCCCAGGGGGGTGAGCAGTTCTTC.